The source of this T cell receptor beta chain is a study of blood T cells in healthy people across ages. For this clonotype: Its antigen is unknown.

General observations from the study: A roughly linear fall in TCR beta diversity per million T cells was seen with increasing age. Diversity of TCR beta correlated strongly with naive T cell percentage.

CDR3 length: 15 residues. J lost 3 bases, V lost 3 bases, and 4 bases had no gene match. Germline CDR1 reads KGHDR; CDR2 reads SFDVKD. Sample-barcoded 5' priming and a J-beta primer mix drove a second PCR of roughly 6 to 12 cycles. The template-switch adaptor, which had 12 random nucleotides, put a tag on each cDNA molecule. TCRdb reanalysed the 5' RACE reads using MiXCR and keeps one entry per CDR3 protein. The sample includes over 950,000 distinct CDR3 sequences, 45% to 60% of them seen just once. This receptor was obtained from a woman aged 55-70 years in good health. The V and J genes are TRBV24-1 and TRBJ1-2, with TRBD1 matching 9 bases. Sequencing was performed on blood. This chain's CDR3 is CATSDTGGEDYGYTF. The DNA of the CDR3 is TGTGCCACCAGTGATACAGGGGGCGAGGACTATGGCTACACCTTC.